This TCR beta chain was recovered during a study of cytomegalovirus exposure and HLA in healthy donors. Study-wide points: A previous analysis found most TCR beta V segments productive roughly 87% or roughly 30% of the time. Later analysis revealed greater clonal expansion in HLA-associated TCR beta chains than in equally common others. Cytomegalovirus status, reportedly, was diagnosed with high specificity and sensitivity by the classifier. Rarity marked most TCR sequences, yet some public TCRs occurred in many donors.

PCR involved 60 Vbeta and 13 Jbeta primers. Profiled with immunoSEQ multiplex PCR; TCRdb holds only in-frame clones, not every one. The profile covers just under 80,000 clones, with approximately 78% appearing a single time and almost 4.5% taken by the ten largest. To note about this clone: Its target is unknown.

Germline loops: CDR1 SNHLY, CDR2 FYNNEI. The CDR3 runs to 14 residues. Trimming pared 7 bases from V and 5 bases from J, leaving 16 bases between. The receptor was isolated from a man aged 35 to 55 in good health and CMV-seronegative. Sequencing was performed on PBMCs. The rearrangement links TRBV2 to TRBJ2-3, with D unresolved. The CDR3 sequence is CASILLPNGDTQYF. CDR3 DNA: TGTGCCAGCATTCTACTTCCCAATGGAGATACGCAGTATTTT.